The source of this TCR beta chain is a study of CD8 T cells in Susac syndrome. Random hexamers were used to reverse transcribe an amount of roughly 0.5 to 1 ug RNA. TCRdb reprocessed the immunoSEQ multiplex PCR reads via MiXCR and lists one record per CDR3 protein. This sample yields around 140,000 distinct CDR3 sequences, of which 85% to 95% are seen a single time; around 0.11% belongs to the top ten. Blood CD8+ and CD4+ T cells underwent high-throughput TCR beta sequencing. Germline V gives CDR1 SGHNT, CDR2 YYREEE (reference sequence). The CDR3 consists of 15 residues. V gave up 0 bases and J gave up 5 bases; unmatched junction bases: 4.

The material sequenced was CD4+ T cells from PBMCs. The clonotype was recovered from a human donor with multiple sclerosis. The chain combines TRBV5-4 with TRBJ2-3; 9 nucleotides align to TRBD2. CDR3 nucleotides: TGTGCCAGCAGCTTGGCGACTAGCGGCGGAGATACGCAGTATTTT. This gives the protein CASSLATSGGDTQYF.